This T cell receptor beta chain appears in the sequencing data of a study of T cell responses to AZD1222 COVID-19 vaccine. The table came from immunoSEQ multiplex PCR; TCRdb's copy has only in-frame clones and leaves some out. The sample records 200,000 or so clones, 92% being singletons. The CDR3 has 12 residues. Germline loops: CDR1 SNHLY, CDR2 FYNNEI. The chain has TRBV2 and TRBJ1-2; weak D call: TRBD1 (5 bases). Sequences were derived from peripheral blood, sampled on day 0 of AZD1222 vaccination. The TCR originated in an adult in good health. CDR3 amino acids: CCLGAPPVGYTF. CDR3 sequence (DNA): TGTTGCCTTGGGGCCCCGCCGGTTGGCTACACCTTC.